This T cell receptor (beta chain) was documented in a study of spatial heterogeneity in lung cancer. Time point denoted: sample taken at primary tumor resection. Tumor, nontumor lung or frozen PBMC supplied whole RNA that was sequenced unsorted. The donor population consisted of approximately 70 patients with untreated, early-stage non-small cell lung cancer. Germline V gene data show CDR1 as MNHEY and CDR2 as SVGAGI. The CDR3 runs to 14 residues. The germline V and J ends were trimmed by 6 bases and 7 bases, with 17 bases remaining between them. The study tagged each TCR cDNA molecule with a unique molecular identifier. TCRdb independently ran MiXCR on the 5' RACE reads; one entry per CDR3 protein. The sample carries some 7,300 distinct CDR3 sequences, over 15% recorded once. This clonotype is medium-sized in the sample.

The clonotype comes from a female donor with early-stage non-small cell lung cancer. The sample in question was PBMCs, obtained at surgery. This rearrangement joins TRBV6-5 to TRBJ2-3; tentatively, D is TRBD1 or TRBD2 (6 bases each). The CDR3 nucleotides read TGTGCCAGCAGCCGCGGGACAACAGTCCATACGCAGTATTTT. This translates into CASSRGTTVHTQYF.